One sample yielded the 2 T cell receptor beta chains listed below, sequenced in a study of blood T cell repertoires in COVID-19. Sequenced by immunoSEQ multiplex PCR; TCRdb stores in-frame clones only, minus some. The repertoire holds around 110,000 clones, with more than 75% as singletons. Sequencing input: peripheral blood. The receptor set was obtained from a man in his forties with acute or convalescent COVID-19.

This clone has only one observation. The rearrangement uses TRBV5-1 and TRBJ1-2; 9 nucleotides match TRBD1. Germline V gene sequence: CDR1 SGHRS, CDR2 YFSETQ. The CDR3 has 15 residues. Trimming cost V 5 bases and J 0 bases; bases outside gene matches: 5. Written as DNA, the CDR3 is TGCGCCAGCAGGCTACAGGGGGCCACTAACTATGGCTACACCTTC. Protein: CASRLQGATNYGYTF.

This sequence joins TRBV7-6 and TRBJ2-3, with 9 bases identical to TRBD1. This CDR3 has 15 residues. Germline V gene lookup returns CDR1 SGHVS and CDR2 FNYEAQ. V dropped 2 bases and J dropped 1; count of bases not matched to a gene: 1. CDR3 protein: CASSLRTGGTDTQYF. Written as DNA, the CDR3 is TGTGCCAGCAGCTTACGGACAGGGGGCACAGATACGCAGTATTTT.